Listed below are T cell receptor beta chains from one sample, sequenced in a study of OX40 agonist ivuxolimab in advanced cancers. Data came from immunoSEQ multiplex PCR; TCRdb stores just in-frame clones and leaves some out. Of fewer than 110,000 clones detected, less than 95% appear once; the ten largest clones hold about 1.2%. Material: CD4+ or CD8+ T cells sorted from blood, obtained in a trial of the OX40 agonist ivuxolimab. Source of these receptors: an adult with an advanced solid tumor such as melanoma, head and neck, liver or kidney cancer. The CDR3 runs from the conserved cysteine through the conserved F or W.

v_gene	j_gene	len	CDR3aa
TRBV5-8	TRBJ1-2	15	CASSPYMGGDYGYTF
TRBV25-1	TRBJ2-5	15	CASSADRPGGETQYF
TRBV14	TRBJ2-1	20	CASSAQGLAGVISTPDEQFF
TRBV7-2	TRBJ2-3	16	CASSLIVAGGSDTQYF
TRBV9	TRBJ1-2	16	CASSVASGQGVYGYTF
TRBV2	TRBJ2-7	11	CASRPGLEQYF
TRBV28	TRBJ1-1	11	CASSLFREAFF
TRBV15	TRBJ2-1	19	CATSREPSGSPKGYNEQFF
TRBV18	TRBJ2-3	14	CASSPRTTTDTQYF
TRBV5-1	TRBJ2-5	13	CASSSGGVETQYF
TRBV6-6	TRBJ2-3	13	CASISERTDSQYF
TRBV9	TRBJ1-1	14	CASSVEPLDTEAFF
TRBV27	TRBJ2-7	12	CASSRTGYEQYF
TRBV7-8	TRBJ2-2	15	CASSLGSDRAGELFF
TRBV9	TRBJ2-2	12	CASSVVPGKLFF
TRBV7-9	TRBJ2-7	15	CASSLGGRAEYEQYF
TRBV9	TRBJ2-4	14	CASSVFFLPDILYF
TRBV11-3	TRBJ2-5	15	CASSKGTGEAETQYF
TRBV4-3	TRBJ1-2	17	CASSQDGRTHPNYGYTF
TRBV28	TRBJ2-7	14	CASSSQSLGGEQYF
TRBV7-4	TRBJ2-5	15	CASSFGAETSGRGNF
TRBV4-3	TRBJ1-1	15	CASSHTVYGYTEAFF
TRBV5-1	TRBJ2-3	14	CASSLTPLTDTQYF
TRBV6-6	TRBJ2-1	11	CASSISNEQFF
TRBV28	TRBJ1-1	13	CASSLDSSAEAFF
TRBV7-9	TRBJ1-2	15	CASSLLGQSNYGYTF
TRBV5-6	TRBJ2-5	13	CASSPVGQETQYF
TRBV11-3	TRBJ2-3	14	CASSSTSDADTQYF
TRBV27	TRBJ2-7	14	CAGSFSGDPYEQYF
TRBV6-5	TRBJ1-3	16	CASSYSGGGSGNTIYF
TRBV5-1	TRBJ1-1	15	CASSSTIDRGAEAFF
TRBV7-3	TRBJ2-5	15	CASSLTGNGQETQYF
TRBV7-2	TRBJ2-5	12	CASSFSRETQYF
TRBV6-5	TRBJ1-5	12	CASSQGFQPQHF
TRBV5-1	TRBJ1-2	17	CASSLISGGLANYGYTF
TRBV7-2	TRBJ1-2	13	CASLTGYQDGYTF